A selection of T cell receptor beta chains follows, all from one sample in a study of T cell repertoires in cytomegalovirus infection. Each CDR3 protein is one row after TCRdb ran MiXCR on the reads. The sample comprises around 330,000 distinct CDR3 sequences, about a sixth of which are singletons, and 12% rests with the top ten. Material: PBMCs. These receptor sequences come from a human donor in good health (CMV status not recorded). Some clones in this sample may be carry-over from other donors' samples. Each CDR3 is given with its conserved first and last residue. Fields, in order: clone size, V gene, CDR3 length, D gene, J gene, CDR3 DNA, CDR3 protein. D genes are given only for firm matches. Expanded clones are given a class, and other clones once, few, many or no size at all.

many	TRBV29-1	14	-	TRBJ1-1	TGCAGCGTTGTCCCGACAGTCCTGAACACTGAAGCTTTCTTT	CSVVPTVLNTEAFF
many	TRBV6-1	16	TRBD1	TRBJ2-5	TGTGCCAGCAGTGACCGGGACAGGAGGCTCCAAGAGACCCAGTACTTC	CASSDRDRRLQETQYF
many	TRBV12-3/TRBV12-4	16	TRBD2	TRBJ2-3	TGTGCCAGCAGTGCCCGACTAGCGGAGAGCACAGATACGCAGTATTTT	CASSARLAESTDTQYF
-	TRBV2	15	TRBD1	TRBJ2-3	TGTGCCAGCAGTACCGGACAGGCGGTGGGGAATACGCAGTATTTT	CASSTGQAVGNTQYF
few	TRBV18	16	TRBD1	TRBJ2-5	TGTGCCAGCTCGACTAACTTCGGACAGGGACAAGAGACCCAGTACTTC	CASSTNFGQGQETQYF
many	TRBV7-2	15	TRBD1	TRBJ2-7	TGTGCCAGCAGCTTCAACCGGGACAGGGGGAGCGAGCAGTACTTC	CASSFNRDRGSEQYF
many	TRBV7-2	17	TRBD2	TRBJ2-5	TGTGCCAGCAGCTTAGGGGCGGAGCGGGGGGTTCTCAGGACCCAGTACTTC	CASSLGAERGVLRTQYF
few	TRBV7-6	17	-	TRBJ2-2	TGTGCCAGCAGCTTCGTGGCAGCGAGACTAGGGGCCGGGGAGCTGTTTTTT	CASSFVAARLGAGELFF
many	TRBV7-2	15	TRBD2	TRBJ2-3	TGTGCCAGCATTACCGGGACTAGCCCTACAGATACGCAGTATTTT	CASITGTSPTDTQYF
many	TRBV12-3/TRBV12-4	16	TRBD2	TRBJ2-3	TGTGCCAGCACCCTCGGGGGGGCTCAGAACACAGATACGCAGTATTTT	CASTLGGAQNTDTQYF
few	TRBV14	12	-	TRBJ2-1	TGTGCCAGCGCCCAGACTAGCAATGAGCAGTTCTTC	CASAQTSNEQFF
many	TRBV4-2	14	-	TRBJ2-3	TGTGCCAGCAGCCAAGGCACTCCTAGGGATACGCAGTATTTT	CASSQGTPRDTQYF
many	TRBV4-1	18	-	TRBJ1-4	TGCGCCAGCAGCCAAACTGCCCTTGGGTTCAGGAATAATGAAAAACTGTTTTTT	CASSQTALGFRNNEKLFF
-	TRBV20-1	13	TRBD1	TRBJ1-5	TGCAGTGCTAGAGTTACAGGGGATCAGCCCCAGCATTTT	CSARVTGDQPQHF
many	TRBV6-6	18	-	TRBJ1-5	TGTGCCAGCAGTTACGGCCAGGGGATGGTGGGTAGCAATCAGCCCCAGCATTTT	CASSYGQGMVGSNQPQHF
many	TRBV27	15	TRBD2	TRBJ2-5	TGTGCCAGCAGGGGACTAGCGGGGGCCGAAGAGACCCAGTACTTC	CASRGLAGAEETQYF
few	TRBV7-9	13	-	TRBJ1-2	TGTGCCAGCAGCGACCCCAGGGAGGGTGGCTACACCTTC	CASSDPREGGYTF
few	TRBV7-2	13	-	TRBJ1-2	TGTGCCAGCAGCCTCGACAGGACGTATGGCTACACCTTC	CASSLDRTYGYTF
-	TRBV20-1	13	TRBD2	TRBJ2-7	TGCAGTGCCCGGACTAGCGGGGGAGAAGAGCAGTACTTC	CSARTSGGEEQYF
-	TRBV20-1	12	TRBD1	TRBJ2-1	TGCAGTGCTAGGGAGACAGGGAATGAGCAGTTCTTC	CSARETGNEQFF
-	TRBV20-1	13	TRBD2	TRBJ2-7	TGCAGTGCTCAACTAGCGGGGGGAAACGAGCAGTACTTC	CSAQLAGGNEQYF
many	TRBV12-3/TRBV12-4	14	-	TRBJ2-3	TGTGCCAGCAGTCACGCCCGGGGAGGAGATACGCAGTATTTT	CASSHARGGDTQYF
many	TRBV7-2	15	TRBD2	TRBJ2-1	TGTGCCAGCAGCTTATTCGGGGGGTTGATCTTAGAGCAGTTCTTC	CASSLFGGLILEQFF
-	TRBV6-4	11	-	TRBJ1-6	TGTGCCAGCGCGGGGAGTTCACCCCTCCACTTT	CASAGSSPLHF
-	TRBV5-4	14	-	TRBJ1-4	TGTGCCAGCAGCCGGGGGGGGCGAGATGAAAAACTGTTTTTT	CASSRGGRDEKLFF
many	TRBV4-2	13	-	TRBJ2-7	TGTGCCAGCAGCCTAGAAAGGTCGGACAAGGTGTACTTC	CASSLERSDKVYF
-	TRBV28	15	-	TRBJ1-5	TGTGCCAGCAGTTTGGGAGTCCTAAGCAATCAGCCCCAGCATTTT	CASSLGVLSNQPQHF
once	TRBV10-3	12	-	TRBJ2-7	TGTGCCATCAGTGAAGGGTCCTACGAGCAGTACTTC	CAISEGSYEQYF
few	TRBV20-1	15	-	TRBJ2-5	TGCAGTGCTAAGTTGGGGGGATACCGACAAGAGACCCAGTACTTC	CSAKLGGYRQETQYF
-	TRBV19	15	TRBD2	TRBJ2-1	TGTGCCAGTCGCGGGACTAGCGGGGGGAACAATGAGCAGTTCTTC	CASRGTSGGNNEQFF
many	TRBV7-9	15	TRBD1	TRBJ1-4	TGTGCCAGCAGCTACGGGACAGGGGGCAATGAAAAACTGTTTTTT	CASSYGTGGNEKLFF
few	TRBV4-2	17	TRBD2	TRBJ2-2	TGTGCCAGCAGCCAAGTGTTAGCGGGGGGGGAAACCGGGGAGCTGTTTTTT	CASSQVLAGGETGELFF
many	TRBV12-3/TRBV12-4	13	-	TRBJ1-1	TGTGCCAGCAGTTTAGTAGGGAAACAAAAAGCTTTCTTT	CASSLVGKQKAFF
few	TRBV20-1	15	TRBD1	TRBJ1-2	TGCAGTGCTTCGACCGGGACAGGGGTGGTTGGTGGCTACACCTTC	CSASTGTGVVGGYTF
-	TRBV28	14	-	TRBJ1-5	TGTGCCAGCAGTTTATGGTCAGGGAATCTGGCCCAGCATTTT	CASSLWSGNLAQHF
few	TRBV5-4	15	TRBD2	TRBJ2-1	TGTGCCAGCAGACTCGGACTAGCCTCCTACAATGAGCAGTTCTTC	CASRLGLASYNEQFF
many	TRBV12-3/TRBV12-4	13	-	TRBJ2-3	TGTGCCAGCACATCTAGCGGCACAGATACGCAGTATTTT	CASTSSGTDTQYF
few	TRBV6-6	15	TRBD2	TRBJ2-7	TGTGCCAGCAGCCCCGACGGGGGGGAGCCCTACGAGCAGTACTTC	CASSPDGGEPYEQYF
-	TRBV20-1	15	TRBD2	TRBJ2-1	TGCAGTGCTAGAGAGTGGACTAGCGGGGCCAATGAGCAGTTCTTC	CSAREWTSGANEQFF
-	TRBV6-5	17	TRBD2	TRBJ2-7	TGTGCCAGCAGTCGATCCTTCGCCGGGACTATACCCTACGAGCAGTACTTC	CASSRSFAGTIPYEQYF
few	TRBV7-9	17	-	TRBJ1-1	TGTGCCAGCAGCTTAGACGGCTACCTCTCCCCGAACACTGAAGCTTTCTTT	CASSLDGYLSPNTEAFF
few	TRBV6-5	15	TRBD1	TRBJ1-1	TGTGCCAGCAGTTACCGACAGGGGATCAGCACTGAAGCTTTCTTT	CASSYRQGISTEAFF
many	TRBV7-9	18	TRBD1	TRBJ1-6	TGTGCCAGCAGCTCGGACGGACAGGGGGCGCCCCGGAATTCACCCCTCCACTTT	CASSSDGQGAPRNSPLHF
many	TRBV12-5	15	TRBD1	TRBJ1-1	TGTGCTAGTGGTCAGATGACAGGGGAGAACACTGAAGCTTTCTTT	CASGQMTGENTEAFF
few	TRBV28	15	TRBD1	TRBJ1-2	TGTGCCAGCAGTTCCTCCGGGACAGGGGCCTATGGCTACACCTTC	CASSSSGTGAYGYTF
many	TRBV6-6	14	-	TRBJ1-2	TGTGCCAGCAGCAACGACAGACTATTTTATGGCTACACCTTC	CASSNDRLFYGYTF
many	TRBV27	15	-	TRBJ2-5	TGTGCCAGCAGTGGACGTTTGGGGGCCCAAGAGACCCAGTACTTC	CASSGRLGAQETQYF
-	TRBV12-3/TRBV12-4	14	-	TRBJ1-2	TGTGCCAGCAGTTTAGACAGGGCTTGGGATGGCTACACCTTC	CASSLDRAWDGYTF
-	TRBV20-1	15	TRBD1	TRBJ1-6	TGCAGTGCTAGAGGAACCGGGACAGGGGATTCACCCCTCCACTTT	CSARGTGTGDSPLHF
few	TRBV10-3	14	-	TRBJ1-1	TGTGCCATCAGGGCCCAGGGAGGAAACACTGAAGCTTTCTTT	CAIRAQGGNTEAFF
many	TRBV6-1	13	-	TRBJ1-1	TGTGCCAGCAGTCCTTTTGGGAACACTGAAGCTTTCTTT	CASSPFGNTEAFF
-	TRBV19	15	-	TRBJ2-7	TGTGCCAGTAGAGGCCGGGACGGAGTCTCCTACGAGCAGTACTTC	CASRGRDGVSYEQYF
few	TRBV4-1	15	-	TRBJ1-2	TGCGCCAGCAGCCAAGACGCGGGCATTCCCTATGGCTACACCTTC	CASSQDAGIPYGYTF
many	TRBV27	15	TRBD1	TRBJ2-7	TGTGCCAGCAGTCGTCAACCGGGACAGAGCTACGAGCAGTACTTC	CASSRQPGQSYEQYF
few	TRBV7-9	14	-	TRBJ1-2	TGTGCCAGCAGCCTCCCGGGGGCGCCGGATGGCTACACCTTC	CASSLPGAPDGYTF
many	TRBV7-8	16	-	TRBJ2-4	TGTGCCAGCAGCTTAAACAGAGAGAGTGTCAAAAACATTCAGTACTTC	CASSLNRESVKNIQYF
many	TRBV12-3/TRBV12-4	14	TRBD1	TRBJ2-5	TGTGCCAGCAGCACGGACAGGGCCCAAGAGACCCAGTACTTC	CASSTDRAQETQYF
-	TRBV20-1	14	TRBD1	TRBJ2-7	TGCAGTGCCCAAGACAGGGGTGAGGTTTACGAGCAGTACTTC	CSAQDRGEVYEQYF
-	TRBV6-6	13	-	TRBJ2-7	TGTGCCAGCACTTATCTACCAGGGTTCGAGCAGTACTTC	CASTYLPGFEQYF
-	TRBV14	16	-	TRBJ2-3	TGTGCCAGCAGCCAAGCGGGCCTTGCGAGCACAGATACGCAGTATTTT	CASSQAGLASTDTQYF